These 18 T cell receptor beta chains were all obtained from the same sample, sequenced in a study of blood T cells in healthy people across ages. A second PCR of 7 to 11 cycles used a sample-barcoded 5' primer and a J-beta primer mix. TCRdb passed the 5' RACE reads through MiXCR, listing each CDR3 protein once. The data show about 1.7 million distinct CDR3 sequences, roughly 27% seen once. The sample comprised blood. Receptors originate from a woman in her 30s in good health.

This clonotype showed up many times. The chain carries TRBV15 and TRBJ2-7; D not certain. The V end lost 4 bases, the J end lost 1 base, and 14 bases lay between the germline ends. In germline, CDR1 is LNHNV, CDR2 YYDKDF (reference sequence). CDR3 length equals 15 residues. In nucleotides, the CDR3 is TGTGCCACCAGCAAGCCATCCCACTCATCCTACGAGCAGTACTTC. Its translation is CATSKPSHSSYEQYF. Full variable domain (outside the CDR3, taken from reference TRBV15 and TRBJ2-7): DAMVIQNPRYQVTQFGKPVTLSCSQTLNHNVMYWYQQKSSQAPKLLFHYYDKDFNNEADTPDNFQSRRPNTSFCFLDIRSPGLGDTAMYLCATSKPSHSSYEQYFGPGTRLTVT.

This clonotype has a count of ten or more. The chain is built from TRBV6-2 or TRBV6-3 and TRBJ2-7; 9 bases agree with TRBD2. V shed 8 bases, J shed 1 base, and the junction held 6 bases outside the gene matches. CDR1 is MNHEY and CDR2 is SVGEGT in the germline V gene. CDR3 length: 14 residues. Written as DNA, the CDR3 is TGTGCCAGCGTCCAGCGGGAGGTTTCCTACGAGCAGTACTTC. It yields the protein CASVQREVSYEQYF.

The gene calls are TRBV7-2 and TRBJ1-1; D unclear. Germline CDR1 is SGHTA and CDR2 is FQGNSA. The CDR3 runs to 13 residues. With 3 bases removed from V and 6 bases from J, the gap between germline ends came to 11 bases. CDR3 region: CASSFRRVSEAFF. The CDR3 region has the DNA TGTGCCAGCAGCTTCCGCCGGGTCTCTGAAGCTTTCTTT. The variable domain in full, completed from reference TRBV7-2 and TRBJ1-1, reads GAGVSQSPSNKVTEKGKDVELRCDPISGHTALYWYRQSLGQGLEFLIYFQGNSAPDKSGLPSDRFSAERTGGSVSTLTIQRTQQEDSAVYLCASSFRRVSEAFFGQGTRLTVV.

This clonotype was recorded at least ten times. This rearrangement joins TRBV24-1 to TRBJ2-1; 10 bases match TRBD2. Per germline, CDR1 KGHDR and CDR2 SFDVKD. This CDR3 has 17 amino acids. V lost 1 base and J lost 8; bases outside the gene matches: 10. The CDR3: CATSDFTAGGQVDEQFF. Written as DNA, the CDR3 is TGTGCCACCAGTGATTTTACAGCGGGGGGGCAGGTCGATGAGCAGTTCTTC.

The J gene is TRBJ2-7, the V gene TRBV15; D is uncertain. CDR1 LNHNV and CDR2 YYDKDF come from the germline V gene (reference sequence). The CDR3 spans 14 residues. Trimming took off 2 bases at V and 6 bases at J, with 14 bases between the two ends. CDR3 amino acids: CATSRSGDVVEQYF. For the CDR3, the DNA is TGTGCCACCAGCAGATCTGGGGATGTGGTCGAGCAGTACTTC.

The V call is TRBV6-5, the J call TRBJ1-2; D possibly corresponds to TRBD1 (6 bases). This CDR3 spans 12 amino acids. CDR1 and CDR2 (germline): MNHEY, SVGAGI. The V end was cut by 7 bases, the J end by 8 bases, with 14 bases between. This CDR3 is CASTKDRNGYTF. CDR3 coding DNA: TGTGCCAGCACCAAGGACAGAAACGGCTACACCTTC.

In its sample, this clonotype was seen many times. The V and J genes are TRBV10-3 and TRBJ2-7, with D unresolved. Germline V lookup: CDR1 ENHRY, CDR2 SYGVKD. Trimming pared 3 bases from V and 4 bases from J, leaving 10 bases between. The CDR3 runs 13 residues. The CDR3 sequence: CAISDPGPYEQYF. The CDR3 DNA follows: TGTGCCATCAGTGATCCAGGCCCTTACGAGCAGTACTTC.

There are a few counts of this clonotype. The chain combines TRBV4-1 with TRBJ2-7; 9 nucleotides line up with TRBD1. V trimming: 2 bases; J trimming: 1 base; junction bases outside the gene matches: 6. Germline V gene data show CDR1 as MGHRA and CDR2 as YSYEKL. CDR3 size: 16 residues. As DNA, the CDR3 is TGCGCCAGCAGCCAATTCATAGGGACAGGGTCCTACGAGCAGTACTTC. Translating it yields CASSQFIGTGSYEQYF.

In this sample, this clonotype turned up many times. This chain uses TRBV20-1 with TRBJ2-1; 7 positions match TRBD2. Germline V gene sequence: CDR1 DFQATT, CDR2 SNEGSKA (reference sequence). This CDR3 region has 14 residues. Unmatched junction bases numbered 10, after V lost 5 bases and J lost 6 bases. The DNA of the CDR3 is TGCAGTGCTGGGGGGGTAAAGGGTGGCAATGAGCAGTTCTTC. Translation: CSAGGVKGGNEQFF.

To note about this clonotype: The CDR3 does not close with the conserved phenylalanine or tryptophan, likely indicating a read error. CDR3 sequence (DNA): TGTGCCAGCAGTCCCCGGACCATCTCAGATGCGCAGTATTCT. Protein: CASSPRTISDAQYS. The chain employs TRBV12-3 or TRBV12-4 and TRBJ2-3, with D hard to call. This CDR3 is 14 amino acids long.

This clonotype occurred many times. The rearrangement joins TRBV20-1 to TRBJ2-7; 11 bases agree with TRBD1. The germline CDR1 and CDR2 sequences are DFQATT and SNEGSKA (reference sequence). The CDR3 is 14 amino acids. V was pared by 7 bases and J by 3 bases, with 8 bases of the junction left unmatched. The CDR3 DNA sequence: TGCAGTGTCCCAAAGGGACAGGGGGTCTACGAGCAGTACTTC. Encoded protein: CSVPKGQGVYEQYF.

This clonotype occurred a few times. V is TRBV20-1 and J is TRBJ1-5; the match to TRBD1 covers 8 bases. CDR3 length: 17 residues. Germline V gene data show CDR1 as DFQATT and CDR2 as SNEGSKA (reference sequence). Trimming cost V 3 bases and J 0 bases; bases outside gene matches: 10. DNA for the CDR3: TGCAGTGCTAGTATGACAGGGGCGTTTTATAGCAATCAGCCCCAGCATTTT. It specifies CSASMTGAFYSNQPQHF.

This clonotype came up a few times. V is TRBV29-1 and J is TRBJ2-7; 7 nucleotides line up with TRBD1. This CDR3 is built from 14 residues. Germline CDR1 reads SQVTM; CDR2 reads ANQGSEA. V shed 5 bases and J 4 bases; nucleotides not matched to a gene: 11. CDR3 DNA: TGCAGCGTTCCCCCCGACAGGGAACTATACGAGCAGTACTTC. Translated, it gives CSVPPDRELYEQYF.

This clonotype turned up a few times. Written as DNA, the CDR3 is TGCAGTGACAGGGGGATCTCACCCCTCCACTTT. It is translated as CSDRGISPLHF. The V gene is TRBV20-1, the J gene TRBJ1-6; 8 bases map to TRBD1. CDR1 is DFQATT and CDR2 is SNEGSKA in the germline V gene (reference sequence). V lost 7 bases to trimming and J lost 10 bases; unmatched junction nucleotides: 3. The CDR3 extends over 11 amino acids.

V usage is TRBV4-1 and J usage is TRBJ2-7; 10 positions match TRBD1. Unmatched junction bases numbered 8, after V lost 0 bases and J lost 6 bases. CDR1 is MGHRA and CDR2 is YSYEKL in the germline V gene. The CDR3 is 16 amino acids. CDR3 sequence (DNA): TGCGCCAGCAGCCAAGAAGGGACAGGGGTATTTCGCGAGCAGTACTTC. The encoded protein is CASSQEGTGVFREQYF.

This clonotype was observed at least ten times. V is TRBV9 and J is TRBJ2-7; 12 positions agree with TRBD2. CDR3 length: 15 residues. Trimming removed 3 bases from V and 7 bases from J; junction bases left unmatched: 8. Germline CDR1 is SGDLS and CDR2 is YYNGEE. The CDR3 bases are TGTGCCAGCAGCGCTCGACTAGCGGGAGCAGGGGAGCAGTACTTC. Encoded protein: CASSARLAGAGEQYF.

This clonotype was counted a few times. The chain couples TRBV15 to TRBJ1-4; no definite D call. Trimming removed 6 bases from V and 7 bases from J, with 9 bases in between. This CDR3 spans 12 amino acids. CDR1 and CDR2 from the germline V gene are LNHNV and YYDKDF (reference sequence). The CDR3 loop reads CATSSETEKLFF. DNA for the CDR3: TGTGCCACCAGTAGTGAGACTGAAAAACTGTTTTTT.

The chain has TRBV7-2 and TRBJ1-5; D unclear. The germline V gene has CDR1 SGHTA and CDR2 FQGNSA. This CDR3 comprises 12 residues. The germline V and J ends were trimmed by 6 bases and 9 bases, with 12 bases remaining between them. This CDR3 is CASSQAVGPQHF. The CDR3, as DNA: TGTGCCAGCAGTCAAGCGGTAGGGCCCCAGCATTTT.